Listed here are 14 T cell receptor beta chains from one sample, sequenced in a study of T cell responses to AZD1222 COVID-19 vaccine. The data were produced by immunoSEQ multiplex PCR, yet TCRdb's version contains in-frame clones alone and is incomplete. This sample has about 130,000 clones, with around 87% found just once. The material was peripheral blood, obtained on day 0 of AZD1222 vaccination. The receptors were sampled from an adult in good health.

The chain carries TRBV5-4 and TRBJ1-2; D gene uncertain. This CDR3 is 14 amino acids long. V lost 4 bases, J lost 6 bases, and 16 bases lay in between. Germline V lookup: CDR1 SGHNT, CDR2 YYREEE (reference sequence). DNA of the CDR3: TGTGCCAGCAGCACAGCTCTGGGGTATGATGGCTACACCTTC. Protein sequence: CASSTALGYDGYTF. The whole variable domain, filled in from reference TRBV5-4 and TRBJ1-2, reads ETGVTQSPTHLIKTRGQQVTLRCSSQSGHNTVSWYQQALGQGPQFIFQYYREEENGRGNFPPRFSGLQFPNYSSELNVNALELDDSALYLCASSTALGYDGYTFGSGTRLTVV.

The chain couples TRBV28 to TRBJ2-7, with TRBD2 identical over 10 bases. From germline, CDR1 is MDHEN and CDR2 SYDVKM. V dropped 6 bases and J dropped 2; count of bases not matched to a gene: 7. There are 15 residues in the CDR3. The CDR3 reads CASSEDLAGAYEQYF. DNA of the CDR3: TGTGCCAGCAGCGAGGACCTAGCGGGAGCCTACGAGCAGTACTTC.

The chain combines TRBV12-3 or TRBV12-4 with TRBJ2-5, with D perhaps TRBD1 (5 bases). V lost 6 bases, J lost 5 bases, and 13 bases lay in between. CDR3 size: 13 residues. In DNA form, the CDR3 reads TGTGCCAGCAGCCCGACAGTCGGGGAGACCCAGTACTTC. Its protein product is CASSPTVGETQYF.

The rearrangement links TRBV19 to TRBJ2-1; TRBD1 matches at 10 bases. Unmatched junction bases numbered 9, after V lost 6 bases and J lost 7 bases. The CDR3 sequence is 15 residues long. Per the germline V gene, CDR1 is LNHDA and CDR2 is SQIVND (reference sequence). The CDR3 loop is CASSTGTGVSNEQFF. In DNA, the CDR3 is TGTGCCAGTAGCACCGGGACAGGGGTTTCAAATGAGCAGTTCTTC.

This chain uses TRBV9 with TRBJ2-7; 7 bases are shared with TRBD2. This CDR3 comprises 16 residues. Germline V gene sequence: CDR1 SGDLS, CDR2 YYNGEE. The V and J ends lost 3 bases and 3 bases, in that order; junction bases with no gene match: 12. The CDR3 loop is CASSAPLQRDIYEQYF. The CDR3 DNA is TGTGCCAGCAGCGCGCCCCTCCAGCGGGATATCTACGAGCAGTACTTC.

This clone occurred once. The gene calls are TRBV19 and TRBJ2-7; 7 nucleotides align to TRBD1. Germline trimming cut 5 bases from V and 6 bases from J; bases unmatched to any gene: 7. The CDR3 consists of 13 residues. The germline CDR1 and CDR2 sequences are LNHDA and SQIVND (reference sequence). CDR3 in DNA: TGTGCCAGTAGTTCTCAGGGGGTCGGCGAGCAGTACTTC. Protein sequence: CASSSQGVGEQYF.

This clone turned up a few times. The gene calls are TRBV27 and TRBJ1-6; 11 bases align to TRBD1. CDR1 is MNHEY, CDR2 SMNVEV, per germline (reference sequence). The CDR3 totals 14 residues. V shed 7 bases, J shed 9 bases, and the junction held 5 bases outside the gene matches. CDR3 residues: CASTPGQGVSPLHF. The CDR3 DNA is TGTGCCAGCACCCCGGGACAGGGGGTTTCACCCCTCCACTTT.

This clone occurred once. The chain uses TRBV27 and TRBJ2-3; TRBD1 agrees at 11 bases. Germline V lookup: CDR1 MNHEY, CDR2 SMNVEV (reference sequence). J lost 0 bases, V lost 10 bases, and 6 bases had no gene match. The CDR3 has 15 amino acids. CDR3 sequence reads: CATRDRGFSTDTQYF. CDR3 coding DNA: TGTGCCACCCGGGACAGGGGGTTTAGCACAGATACGCAGTATTTT.

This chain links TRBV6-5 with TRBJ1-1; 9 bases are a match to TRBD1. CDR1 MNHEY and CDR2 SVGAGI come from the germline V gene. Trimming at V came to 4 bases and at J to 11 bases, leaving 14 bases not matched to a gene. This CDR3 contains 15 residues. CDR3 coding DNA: TGTGCCAGCAGTTCCCGGGACAGGGCGGTCTTCGGCGCTTTCTTT. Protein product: CASSSRDRAVFGAFF.

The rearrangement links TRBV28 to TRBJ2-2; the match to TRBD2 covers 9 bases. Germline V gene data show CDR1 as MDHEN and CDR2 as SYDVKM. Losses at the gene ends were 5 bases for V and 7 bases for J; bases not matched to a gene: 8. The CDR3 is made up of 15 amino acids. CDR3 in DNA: TGTGCCAGCAGTGGGGGGACTAGCAAGATCGGGGAGCTGTTTTTT. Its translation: CASSGGTSKIGELFF.

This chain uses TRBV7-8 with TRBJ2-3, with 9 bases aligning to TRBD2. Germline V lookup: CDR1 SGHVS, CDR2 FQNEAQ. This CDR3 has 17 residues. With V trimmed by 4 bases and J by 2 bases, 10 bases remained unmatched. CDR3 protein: CASSSHPRGGATDTQYF. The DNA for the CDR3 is TGTGCCAGCAGCTCTCACCCCCGCGGGGGGGCCACAGATACGCAGTATTTT.

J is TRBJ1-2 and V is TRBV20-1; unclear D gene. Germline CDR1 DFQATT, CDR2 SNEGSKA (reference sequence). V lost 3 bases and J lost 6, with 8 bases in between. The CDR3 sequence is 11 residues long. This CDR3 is CSARIVNGYTF. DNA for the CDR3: TGCAGTGCTAGGATAGTGAATGGCTACACCTTC.

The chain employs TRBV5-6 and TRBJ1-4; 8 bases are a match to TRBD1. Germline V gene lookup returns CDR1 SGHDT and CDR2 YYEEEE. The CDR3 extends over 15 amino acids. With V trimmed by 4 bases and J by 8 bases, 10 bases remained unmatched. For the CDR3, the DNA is TGTGCCAGCAGCGTGGGCCGGACAGGGCGAGAAAAACTGTTTTTT. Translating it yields CASSVGRTGREKLFF.

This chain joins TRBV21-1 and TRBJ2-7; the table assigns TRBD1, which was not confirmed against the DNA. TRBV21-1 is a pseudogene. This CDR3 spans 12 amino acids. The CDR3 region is CASSKEGDEQYF. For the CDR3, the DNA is TGTGCCAGCAGCAAAGAGGGGGACGAGCAGTACTTC.